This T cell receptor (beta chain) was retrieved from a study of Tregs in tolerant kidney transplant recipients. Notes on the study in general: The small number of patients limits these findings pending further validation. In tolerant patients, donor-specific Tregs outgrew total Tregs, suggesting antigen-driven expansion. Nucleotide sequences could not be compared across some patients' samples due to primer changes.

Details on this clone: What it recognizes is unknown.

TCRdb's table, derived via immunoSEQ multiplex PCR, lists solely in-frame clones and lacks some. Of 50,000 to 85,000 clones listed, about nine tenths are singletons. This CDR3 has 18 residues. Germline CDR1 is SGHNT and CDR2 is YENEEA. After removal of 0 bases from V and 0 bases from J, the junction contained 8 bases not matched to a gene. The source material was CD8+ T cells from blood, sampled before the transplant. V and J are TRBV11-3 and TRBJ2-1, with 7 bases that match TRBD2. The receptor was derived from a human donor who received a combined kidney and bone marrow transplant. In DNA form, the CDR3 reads TGTGCCAGCAGCTTAGAAGGAGGCGGGAGTTACTCCTACAATGAGCAGTTCTTC. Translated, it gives CASSLEGGGSYSYNEQFF.